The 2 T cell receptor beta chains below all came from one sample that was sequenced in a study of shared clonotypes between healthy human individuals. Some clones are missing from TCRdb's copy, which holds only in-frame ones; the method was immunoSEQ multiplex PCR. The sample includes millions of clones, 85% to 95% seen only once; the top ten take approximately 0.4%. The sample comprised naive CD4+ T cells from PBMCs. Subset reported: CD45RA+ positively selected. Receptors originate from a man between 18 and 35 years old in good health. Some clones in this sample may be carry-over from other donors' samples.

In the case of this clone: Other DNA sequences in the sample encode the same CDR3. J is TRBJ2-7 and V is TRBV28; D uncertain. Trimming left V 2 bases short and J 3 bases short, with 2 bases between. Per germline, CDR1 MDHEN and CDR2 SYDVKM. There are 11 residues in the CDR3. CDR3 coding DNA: TGTGCCAGCAGTTTAAACTACGAGCAGTACTTC. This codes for CASSLNYEQYF.

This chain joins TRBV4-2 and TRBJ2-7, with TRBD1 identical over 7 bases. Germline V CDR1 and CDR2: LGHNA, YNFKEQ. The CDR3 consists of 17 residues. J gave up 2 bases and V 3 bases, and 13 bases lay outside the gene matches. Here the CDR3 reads CASSQSLTSGQPYEQYF. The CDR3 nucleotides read TGTGCCAGCAGCCAGAGCTTGACGTCGGGACAGCCCTACGAGCAGTACTTC.